The rows below give T cell receptor beta chains drawn from one sample of a study of blood T cell repertoires in COVID-19. Data came from immunoSEQ multiplex PCR; TCRdb stores just in-frame clones and leaves some out. The sample comprises some 110,000 clones, more than 60% of which are singletons, and 2% to 3% rests with the top ten. The sample consisted of peripheral blood. The receptors derive from a man aged 50-60 years with acute or convalescent COVID-19. Each CDR3 is given with its conserved first and last residue. D genes are given only for firm matches. Some rows mark clone size as missing; the rest say once, few, many or name a class of expanded clone.

>few|TRBJ2-3|-|TRBV23-1
TGCGCCAGCAGTCAATCTCTCGTCAATACTAGCACAGATACGCAGTATTTT
CASSQSLVNTSTDTQYF
>many|TRBJ2-1|-|TRBV11-1
TGTGCCAGCAGCTTAAGAGGGAGGCCCAGTGAGCAGTTCTTC
CASSLRGRPSEQFF
>many|TRBJ2-3|-|TRBV7-3
TGTGCCAGCAGCTTAACGAACACAGGGGATACGCAGTATTTT
CASSLTNTGDTQYF
>-|TRBJ1-6|TRBD1|TRBV28
TGTGCCAGCAGTGTTGGGACAGATAATTCACCCCTCCACTTT
CASSVGTDNSPLHF
>-|TRBJ1-5|-|TRBV15
TGTGCCACTAGCCAGAAGGACACTTATCAGCCCCAGCATTTT
CATSQKDTYQPQHF
>-|TRBJ1-5|-|TRBV24-1
TGTGCCACCGCAGGGGTCTATAGCAATCAGCCCCAGCATTTT
CATAGVYSNQPQHF
>-|TRBJ1-2|-|TRBV4-1
TGCGCCAGCACCCGAGGGCAGACCTTCTATGGCTACACCTTC
CASTRGQTFYGYTF
>-|TRBJ1-4|-|TRBV6-1
TGTGCCAGCAGTGACCGGGCAACTAATGAAAAACTGTTTTTT
CASSDRATNEKLFF
>-|TRBJ2-1|-|TRBV24-1
TGTGCCACCAGTTACGGGACTCCCCACTCCTACAATGAGCAGTTCTTC
CATSYGTPHSYNEQFF
>-|TRBJ1-2|-|TRBV7-9
TGTGCCAGCAGCTTAGGTGGCAATAACTATGGCTACACCTTC
CASSLGGNNYGYTF
>-|TRBJ1-3|-|TRBV13
TGTGCCAGCAGCCGGAGGACTATAACTGCTCTGCGTGGAAACACCATATATTTT
CASSRRTITALRGNTIYF
>-|TRBJ2-7|TRBD1|TRBV6-5
TGTGCCAGCAGTACCGGACAGGAGAGGCTCTACGAGCAGTACTTC
CASSTGQERLYEQYF
>-|TRBJ1-5|-|TRBV12-3/TRBV12-4
TGTGCGAGCGGGGAGCTTAGCAATCAGCCCCAGCATTTT
CASGELSNQPQHF
>-|TRBJ2-2|-|TRBV19
TGTGCCAGTAGTATCGGACAGTTTTCCGGGGAGCTGTTTTTT
CASSIGQFSGELFF
>few|TRBJ2-7|TRBD1|TRBV4-2
TGTGCCAGCAGCCAAGAGGTAGGGACAGGGTTCGAGCAGTACTTC
CASSQEVGTGFEQYF
>once|TRBJ2-7|TRBD1|TRBV4-1
TGCGCCAGCAGCCAAGAACAGGGGGCTACCGAGCAGTACTTC
CASSQEQGATEQYF
>-|TRBJ2-7|-|TRBV7-8
TGTGCCAGCAGCTTAGCGCTGAGCGAGCAGTACTTC
CASSLALSEQYF
>-|TRBJ1-1|TRBD1|TRBV2
TGTGCCAGCAAAAGAGACAGGGGGCGTTGGAACACTGAAGCTTTCTTT
CASKRDRGRWNTEAFF
>-|TRBJ2-2|TRBD2|TRBV5-1
TGCGCCAGCAGCTTGAGGGCTAGCGGGGGGGCCGCCGGGGAGCTGTTTTTT
CASSLRASGGAAGELFF
>-|TRBJ2-1|-|TRBV5-6
TGTGCCAGCAGCTTGGGGCCTCCTAGGCCTTCAAATGAGCAGTTCTTC
CASSLGPPRPSNEQFF
>few|TRBJ1-3|-|TRBV3-1/TRBV3-2
TGTGCCAGCAGCTCGGAGGACCGAGGTGGAAACACCATATATTTT
CASSSEDRGGNTIYF
>-|TRBJ2-1|-|TRBV3-1/TRBV3-2
TGTGCCAGCAGCCACTCAGCCTTGGGCATTTACAATGAGCAGTTCTTC
CASSHSALGIYNEQFF
>-|TRBJ1-1|-|TRBV18
TGTGCCAGCTCACCCACTCCGGGTCGGACTGAAGCTTTCTTT
CASSPTPGRTEAFF
>-|TRBJ2-7|TRBD2|TRBV23-1
TGCGCCAGCAGTCAATCGTCCAGGAGGGAGCCGGGACTAGCGGGCCATAGGGCCTACGAGCAGTACTTC
CASSQSSRREPGLAGHRAYEQYF
>-|TRBJ1-2|-|TRBV10-1
TGCGCCAGCAGTGAGTCCAGAAACTATGGCTACACCTTC
CASSESRNYGYTF
>-|TRBJ2-3|TRBD1|TRBV18
TGTGCCAGAGGTGAGGGGGCGAGCACAGATACGCAGTATTTT
CARGEGASTDTQYF
>-|TRBJ2-1|TRBD2|TRBV28
TGTGCCAGCAGTTCCTCGAGCGGGAGGTCCTACAATGAGCAGTTCTTC
CASSSSSGRSYNEQFF
>-|TRBJ2-1|-|TRBV3-1/TRBV3-2
TGTGCCAGCAGCCCCTCAAAGGGGCAACGAAATATATACAATGAGCAGTTCTTC
CASSPSKGQRNIYNEQFF
>-|TRBJ1-1|-|TRBV4-1
TGCGCCAGCAGACGCACAGGGACCGCCACTGAAGCTTTCTTT
CASRRTGTATEAFF